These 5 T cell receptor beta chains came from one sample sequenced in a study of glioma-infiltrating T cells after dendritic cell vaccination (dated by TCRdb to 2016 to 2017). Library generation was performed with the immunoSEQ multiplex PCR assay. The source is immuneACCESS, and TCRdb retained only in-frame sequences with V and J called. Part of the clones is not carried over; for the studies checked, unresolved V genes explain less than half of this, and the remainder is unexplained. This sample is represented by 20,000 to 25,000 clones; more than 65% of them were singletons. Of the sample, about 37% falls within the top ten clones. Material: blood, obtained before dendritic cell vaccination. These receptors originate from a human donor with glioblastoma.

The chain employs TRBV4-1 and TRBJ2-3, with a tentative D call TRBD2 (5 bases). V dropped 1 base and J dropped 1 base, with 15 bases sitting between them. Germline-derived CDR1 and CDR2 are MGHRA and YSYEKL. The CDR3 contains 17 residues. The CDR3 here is CASSQGQSGSGTDTQYF. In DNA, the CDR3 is TGCGCCAGCAGCCAAGGGCAATCGGGGTCTGGCACAGATACGCAGTATTTT.

In DNA, the CDR3 is TGTGCCAGCAGCTTAGCGTTAGGAGCGGGAGGGCCTTACACCGGGGAGCTGTTTTTT. It codes for CASSLALGAGGPYTGELFF. The chain carries TRBV7-2 and TRBJ2-2, with 10 positions matching TRBD2. This CDR3 is built from 19 residues. The V gene's germline CDR1 is SGHTA and CDR2 FQGNSA. J was trimmed by 3 bases and V by 0 bases; bases with no gene match: 10.

CDR3 residues: CAVRTGGYNEQFF. In DNA, the CDR3 is TGTGCCGTCCGGACAGGGGGCTACAATGAGCAGTTCTTC. V and J are TRBV10-3 and TRBJ2-1; TRBD1 agrees at 10 bases. CDR1 ENHRY and CDR2 SYGVKD come from the germline V gene. The CDR3 is 13 amino acids. V gave up 11 bases and J gave up 3 bases; unmatched junction bases: 4.

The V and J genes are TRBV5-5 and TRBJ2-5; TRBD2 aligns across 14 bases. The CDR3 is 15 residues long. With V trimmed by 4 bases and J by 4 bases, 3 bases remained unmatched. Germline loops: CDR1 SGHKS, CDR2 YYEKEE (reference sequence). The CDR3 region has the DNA TGTGCCAGCAGCACCGGGACTAGCGGGAGAGAGACCCAGTACTTC. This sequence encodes CASSTGTSGRETQYF.

The DNA of the CDR3 is TGTGCCAGCAGCTTGGGCGGGGCTTCCTACGAGCAGTACTTC. It yields the protein CASSLGGASYEQYF. The V call is TRBV7-3, the J call TRBJ2-7, with D perhaps matching TRBD2 (6 bases). CDR1 is SGHTA and CDR2 is FQGTGA in the germline V gene. The V end was cut by 3 bases, the J end by 1 base, with 10 bases between. The CDR3 loop spans 14 amino acids.